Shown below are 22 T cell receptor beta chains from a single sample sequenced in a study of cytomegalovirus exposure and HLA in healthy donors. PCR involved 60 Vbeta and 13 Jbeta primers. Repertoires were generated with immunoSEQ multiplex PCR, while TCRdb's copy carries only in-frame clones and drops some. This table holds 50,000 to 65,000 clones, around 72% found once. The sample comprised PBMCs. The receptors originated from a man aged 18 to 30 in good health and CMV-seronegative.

The CDR3 here is CASTSSYTDTQYF. The CDR3 DNA follows: TGTGCCAGCACTAGCTCTTATACAGATACGCAGTATTTT. The chain employs TRBV9 and TRBJ2-3; D is possibly TRBD2 (5 bases). From germline, CDR1 is SGDLS and CDR2 YYNGEE. The CDR3 runs to 13 residues. V gave up 6 bases and J gave up 3 bases, with 11 bases separating them.

The CDR3 DNA reads TGTGCCGGAGGAGGGGGGGGCTATGGCTACACCTTC. Amino acids: CAGGGGGYGYTF. The chain combines TRBV19 with TRBJ1-2; TRBD1 might be the D (6 bases). Germline loops: CDR1 LNHDA, CDR2 SQIVND (reference sequence). CDR3 size: 12 residues. The V and J ends lost 11 bases and 4 bases respectively, with 14 bases between them.

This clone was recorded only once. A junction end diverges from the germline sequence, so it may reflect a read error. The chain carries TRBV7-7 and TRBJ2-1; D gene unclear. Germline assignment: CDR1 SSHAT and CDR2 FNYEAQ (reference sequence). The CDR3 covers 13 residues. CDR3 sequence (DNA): TGTGCTAGCAGCTTTTCTAGAACCAATGAGCAGTTCTTC. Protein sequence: CASSFSRTNEQFF.

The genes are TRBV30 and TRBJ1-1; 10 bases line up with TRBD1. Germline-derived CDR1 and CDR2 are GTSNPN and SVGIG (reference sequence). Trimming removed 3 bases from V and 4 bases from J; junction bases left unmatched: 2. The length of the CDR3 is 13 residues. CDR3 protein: CAWRGQGGTEAFF. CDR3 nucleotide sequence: TGTGCCTGGAGAGGACAGGGGGGCACTGAAGCTTTCTTT.

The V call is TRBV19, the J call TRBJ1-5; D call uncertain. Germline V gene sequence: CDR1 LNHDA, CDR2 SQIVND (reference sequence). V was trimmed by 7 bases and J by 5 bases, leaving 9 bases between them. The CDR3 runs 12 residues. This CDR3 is CASTAQYQPQHF. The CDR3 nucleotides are TGTGCCAGTACCGCACAGTATCAGCCCCAGCATTTT.

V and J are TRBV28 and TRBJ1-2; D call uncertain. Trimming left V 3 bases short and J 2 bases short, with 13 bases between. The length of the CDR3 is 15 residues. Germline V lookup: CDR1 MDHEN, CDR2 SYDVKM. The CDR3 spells CASSFNRGTNYGYTF. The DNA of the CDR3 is TGTGCCAGCAGTTTTAATAGAGGAACGAACTATGGCTACACCTTC.

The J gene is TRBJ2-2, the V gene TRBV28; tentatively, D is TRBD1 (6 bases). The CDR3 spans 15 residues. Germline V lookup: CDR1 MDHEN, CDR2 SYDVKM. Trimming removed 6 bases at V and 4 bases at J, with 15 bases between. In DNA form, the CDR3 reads TGTGCCAGCAGAGGACAGCCCCGAGGCACCGGGGAGCTGTTTTTT. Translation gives CASRGQPRGTGELFF.

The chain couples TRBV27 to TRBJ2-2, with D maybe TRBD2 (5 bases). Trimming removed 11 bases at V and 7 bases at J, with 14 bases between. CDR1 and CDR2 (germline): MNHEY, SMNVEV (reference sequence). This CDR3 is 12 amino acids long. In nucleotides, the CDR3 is TGTGCCTGCGGGCCCAAGGGCGGGGAGCTGTTTTTT. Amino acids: CACGPKGGELFF.

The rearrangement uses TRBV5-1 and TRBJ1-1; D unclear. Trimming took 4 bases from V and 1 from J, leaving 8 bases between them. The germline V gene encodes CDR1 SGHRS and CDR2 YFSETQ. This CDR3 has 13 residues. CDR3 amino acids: CASSPEWNTEAFF. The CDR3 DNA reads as TGCGCCAGCAGCCCCGAGTGGAACACTGAAGCTTTCTTT.

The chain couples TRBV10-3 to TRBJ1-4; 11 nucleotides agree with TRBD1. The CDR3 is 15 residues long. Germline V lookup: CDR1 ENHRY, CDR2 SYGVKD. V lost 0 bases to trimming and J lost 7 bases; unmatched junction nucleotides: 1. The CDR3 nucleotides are TGTGCCATCAGTGAGTCGGGGACAGGGGGTGAAAAACTGTTTTTT. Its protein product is CAISESGTGGEKLFF.

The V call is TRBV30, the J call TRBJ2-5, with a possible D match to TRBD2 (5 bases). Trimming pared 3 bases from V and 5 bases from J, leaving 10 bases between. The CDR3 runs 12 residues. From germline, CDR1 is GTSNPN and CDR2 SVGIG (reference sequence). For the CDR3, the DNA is TGTGCCTGGAGCCGGGGAAAGGAGACCCAGTACTTC. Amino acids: CAWSRGKETQYF.

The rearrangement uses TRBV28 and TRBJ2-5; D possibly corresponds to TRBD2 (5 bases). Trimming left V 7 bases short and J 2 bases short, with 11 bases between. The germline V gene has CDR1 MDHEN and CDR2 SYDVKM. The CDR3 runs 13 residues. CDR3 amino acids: CASNGELQETQYF. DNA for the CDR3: TGTGCCAGCAATGGGGAGTTACAAGAGACCCAGTACTTC.

The CDR3, as DNA: TGTGCCAGCAGCCCTTCCCACTTCCAAGAGACCCAGTACTTC. It encodes CASSPSHFQETQYF. The V call is TRBV28, the J call TRBJ2-5; D not resolved. Trimming took off 6 bases at V and 1 base at J, with 12 bases between the two ends. The CDR3 loop spans 14 amino acids. Germline V gene sequence: CDR1 MDHEN, CDR2 SYDVKM.

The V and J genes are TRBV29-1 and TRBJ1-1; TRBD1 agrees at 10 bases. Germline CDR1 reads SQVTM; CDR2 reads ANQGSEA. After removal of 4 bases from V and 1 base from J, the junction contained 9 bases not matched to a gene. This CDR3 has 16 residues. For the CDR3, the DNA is TGCAGCGTTGTCGCTCGGAGACAGGGGGCGAACACTGAAGCTTTCTTT. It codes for CSVVARRQGANTEAFF.

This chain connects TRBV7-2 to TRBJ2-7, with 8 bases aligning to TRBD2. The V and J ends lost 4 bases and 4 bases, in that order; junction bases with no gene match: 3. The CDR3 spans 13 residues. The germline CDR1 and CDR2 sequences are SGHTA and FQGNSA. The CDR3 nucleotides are TGTGCCAGCAGCTGGGGGACTAGTTACGAGCAGTACTTC. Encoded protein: CASSWGTSYEQYF.

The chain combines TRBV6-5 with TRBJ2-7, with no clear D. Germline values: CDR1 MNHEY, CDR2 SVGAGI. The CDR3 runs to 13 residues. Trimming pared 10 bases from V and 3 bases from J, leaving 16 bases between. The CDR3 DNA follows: TGTGCCACCTACGCAAGCCTCGGCTACGAGCAGTACTTC. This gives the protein CATYASLGYEQYF.

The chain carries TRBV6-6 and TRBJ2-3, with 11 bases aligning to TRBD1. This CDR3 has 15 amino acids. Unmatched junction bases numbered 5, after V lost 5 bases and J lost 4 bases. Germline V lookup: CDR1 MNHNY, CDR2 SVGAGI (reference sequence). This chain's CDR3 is CASSHLGQGADTQYF. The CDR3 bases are TGTGCCAGCAGTCACCTGGGACAGGGGGCAGATACGCAGTATTTT.

The CDR3 bases are TGTGCCATCAGTAGGACAGGGCCCGGGGAGCTGTTTTTT. Protein sequence: CAISRTGPGELFF. This sequence joins TRBV10-3 and TRBJ2-2; 8 bases are shared with TRBD1. CDR3 length equals 13 residues. CDR1 and CDR2 from the germline V gene are ENHRY and SYGVKD. Trimming removed 5 bases from V and 6 bases from J; junction bases left unmatched: 2.

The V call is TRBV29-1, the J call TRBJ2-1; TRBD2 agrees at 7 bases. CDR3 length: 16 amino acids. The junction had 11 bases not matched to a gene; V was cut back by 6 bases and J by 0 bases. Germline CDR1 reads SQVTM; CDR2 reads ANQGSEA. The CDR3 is CSVAGSSGSSYNEQFF. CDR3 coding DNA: TGCAGCGTGGCGGGGTCTAGCGGTAGCTCCTACAATGAGCAGTTCTTC.

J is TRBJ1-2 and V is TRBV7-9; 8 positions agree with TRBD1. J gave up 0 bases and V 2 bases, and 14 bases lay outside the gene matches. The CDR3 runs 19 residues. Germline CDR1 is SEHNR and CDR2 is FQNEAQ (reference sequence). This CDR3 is CASSLTGTGKITANYGYTF. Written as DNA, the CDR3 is TGTGCCAGCAGCTTAACCGGGACAGGAAAGATTACAGCTAACTATGGCTACACCTTC.

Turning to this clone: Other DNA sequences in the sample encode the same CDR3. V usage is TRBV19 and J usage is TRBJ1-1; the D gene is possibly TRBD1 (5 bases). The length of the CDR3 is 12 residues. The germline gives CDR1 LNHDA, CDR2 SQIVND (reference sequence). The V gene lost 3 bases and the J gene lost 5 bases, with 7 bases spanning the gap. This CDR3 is CASSIRGTEAFF. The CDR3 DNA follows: TGTGCCAGTAGTATCCGGGGGACTGAAGCTTTCTTT.

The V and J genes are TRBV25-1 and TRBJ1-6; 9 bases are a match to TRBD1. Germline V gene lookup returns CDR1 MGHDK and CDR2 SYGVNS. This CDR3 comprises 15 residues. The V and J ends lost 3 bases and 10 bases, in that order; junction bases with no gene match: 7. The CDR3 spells CASSDQGTGGSPLHF. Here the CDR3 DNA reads TGTGCCAGCAGTGATCAAGGTACAGGGGGCTCACCCCTCCACTTT.